Below, 11 T cell receptor beta chains from the same sample are listed, as sequenced in a study of blood T cell repertoires in COVID-19. The table came from immunoSEQ multiplex PCR; TCRdb's copy has only in-frame clones and leaves some out. The sample consists of over 9,000 clones, approximately 80% of them appearing once. Sequenced: peripheral blood. Receptors originate from a man aged 70-80 years with active COVID-19.

This clone was picked up one time. As DNA, the CDR3 is TGTGCCAGCAGACCGGCTAGCGGCGGCTCTTACGAGCAGTACTTC. Protein: CASRPASGGSYEQYF. This chain uses TRBV28 with TRBJ2-7; 7 bases fit TRBD2. Germline lookup yields CDR1 MDHEN and CDR2 SYDVKM. The CDR3 sequence is 15 residues long. With 6 bases clipped from V and 4 bases from J, the junction kept 12 bases outside the gene matches.

The chain employs TRBV19 and TRBJ1-3, with D unresolved. CDR1 is LNHDA and CDR2 is SQIVND in the germline V gene (reference sequence). Trimming left V 8 bases short and J 4 bases short, with 15 bases between. This CDR3 contains 14 residues. CDR3 loop: CASRERGPGNTIYF. The DNA of the CDR3 is TGTGCCAGTCGCGAGCGAGGGCCCGGAAACACCATATATTTT. Combining the CDR3 with reference TRBV19 and TRBJ1-3 gives the whole variable domain DGGITQSPKYLFRKEGQNVTLSCEQNLNHDAMYWYRQDPGQGLRLIYYSQIVNDFQKGDIAEGYSVSREKKESFPLTVTSAQKNPTAFYLCASRERGPGNTIYFGEGSWLTVV.

The chain recombines TRBV6-5 with TRBJ2-1, with D perhaps TRBD2 (5 bases). The CDR3 is 15 residues long. CDR1 MNHEY and CDR2 SVGAGI come from the germline V gene. With 6 bases removed from V and 4 bases from J, the gap between germline ends came to 16 bases. CDR3 in DNA: TGTGCCAGCAGCCCCGTTGGAGCGGAGTACAATGAGCAGTTCTTC. Translated: CASSPVGAEYNEQFF.

This clone was detected a few times. The rearrangement uses TRBV24-1 and TRBJ2-2, with D possibly matching TRBD2 (6 bases). The V gene lost 1 base and the J gene lost 8 bases, with 19 bases spanning the gap. CDR3 length equals 17 residues. Per the germline V gene, CDR1 is KGHDR and CDR2 is SFDVKD. CDR3: CATSDLRGGNNPGELFF. CDR3 sequence (DNA): TGTGCCACCAGTGATTTACGAGGAGGGAACAATCCTGGGGAGCTGTTTTTT.

The chain recombines TRBV14 with TRBJ2-3, with 7 bases that match TRBD1. The CDR3 is 18 amino acids. Trimming at V came to 1 base and at J to 1 base, leaving 11 bases not matched to a gene. CDR1 is SGHDN and CDR2 is FVKESK in the germline V gene. The CDR3 DNA follows: TGTGCCAGCAGCCAAGCCCTGGAGGTGGGACAGCGCACAGATACGCAGTATTTT. Translated: CASSQALEVGQRTDTQYF.

This clone was detected once. The rearrangement uses TRBV18 and TRBJ1-1; TRBD1 matches at 7 bases. V shed 5 bases, J shed 0 bases, and the junction held 15 bases outside the gene matches. The CDR3 consists of 18 residues. Germline V gives CDR1 KGHSH, CDR2 LQKENI. The CDR3 sequence is CASSTSGPQGGLNTEAFF. The CDR3 nucleotides read TGTGCCAGCTCAACCTCGGGACCCCAGGGGGGACTGAACACTGAAGCTTTCTTT.

The chain uses TRBV4-1 and TRBJ1-4; a possible D gene is TRBD1 (5 bases). The V gene lost 0 bases and the J gene lost 8 bases, with 13 bases spanning the gap. Germline V gene data show CDR1 as MGHRA and CDR2 as YSYEKL. CDR3 length: 15 residues. CDR3 loop: CASSQDYGGWEKLFF. The DNA of the CDR3 is TGCGCCAGCAGCCAAGATTACGGGGGGTGGGAAAAACTGTTTTTT.

The chain uses TRBV19 and TRBJ1-5; D remains ambiguous. The CDR3 is made up of 15 amino acids. The germline CDR1 and CDR2 sequences are LNHDA and SQIVND (reference sequence). V was shortened by 7 bases and J by 6 bases, with 19 bases between the two germline ends. In nucleotides, the CDR3 is TGTGCCAGTATCGCCCGGGAGGGCGTAGGTCAGCCCCAGCATTTT. Translating gives CASIAREGVGQPQHF.

The chain is built from TRBV28 and TRBJ1-2; D remains ambiguous. The V gene's germline CDR1 is MDHEN and CDR2 SYDVKM. V lost 5 bases, J lost 0 bases, and 19 bases lay in between. CDR3 length equals 17 residues. CDR3 region: CASSHRAAGTSNYGYTF. The CDR3 DNA reads as TGTGCCAGCAGTCATCGGGCAGCGGGCACCTCTAACTATGGCTACACCTTC.

This chain connects TRBV18 to TRBJ2-3; D possibly corresponds to TRBD1 (5 bases). Germline V lookup: CDR1 KGHSH, CDR2 LQKENI. The V and J ends lost 2 bases and 1 base respectively, with 7 bases between them. This CDR3 contains 14 residues. The DNA of the CDR3 is TGTGCCAGCTCACCATTAGGGGGCACAGATACGCAGTATTTT. This gives the protein CASSPLGGTDTQYF.

This chain connects TRBV5-6 to TRBJ1-2; the match to TRBD1 covers 9 bases. This CDR3 has 13 residues. V shed 3 bases, J shed 8 bases, and the junction held 5 bases outside the gene matches. Germline V gene data show CDR1 as SGHDT and CDR2 as YYEEEE. The CDR3 reads CASSSWTGVGYTF. CDR3 in DNA: TGTGCCAGCAGCTCTTGGACAGGGGTAGGCTACACCTTC. Complete variable domain (other parts from reference TRBV5-6 and TRBJ1-2): DAGVTQSPTHLIKTRGQQVTLRCSPKSGHDTVSWYQQALGQGPQFIFQYYEEEERQRGNFPDRFSGHQFPNYSSELNVNALLLGDSALYLCASSSWTGVGYTFGSGTRLTVV.